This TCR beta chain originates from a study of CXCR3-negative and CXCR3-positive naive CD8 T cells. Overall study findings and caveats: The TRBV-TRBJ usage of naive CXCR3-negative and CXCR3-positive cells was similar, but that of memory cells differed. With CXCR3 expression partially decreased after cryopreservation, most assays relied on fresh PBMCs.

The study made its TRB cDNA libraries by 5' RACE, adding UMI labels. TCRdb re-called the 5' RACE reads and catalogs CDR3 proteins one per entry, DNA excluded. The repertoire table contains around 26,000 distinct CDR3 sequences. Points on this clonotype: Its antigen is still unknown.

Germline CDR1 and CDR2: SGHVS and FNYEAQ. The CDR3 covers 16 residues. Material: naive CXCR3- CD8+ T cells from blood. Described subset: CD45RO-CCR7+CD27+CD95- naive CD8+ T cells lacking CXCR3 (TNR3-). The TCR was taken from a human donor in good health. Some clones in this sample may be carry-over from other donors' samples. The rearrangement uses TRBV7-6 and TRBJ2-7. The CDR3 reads CASSFTDGGTSYEQYF.